One T cell receptor beta chain is described in this entry. CDR1 and CDR2 from the germline V gene are LGHNA and YNFKEQ. V dropped 0 bases and J dropped 5 bases, with 10 bases sitting between them. The CDR3 is made up of 14 amino acids. This sample was included in a study of long-term antiretroviral therapy in people with HIV. Runs used v3.0 of the immunoSEQ assay and were done at survey level. Some clones are missing from TCRdb's copy, which holds only in-frame ones; the method was immunoSEQ multiplex PCR. The sample records tens of thousands of clones, roughly 84% being singletons. The input for sequencing was unsorted PBMCs, taken just over 2.7 years before starting antiretroviral therapy. This chain joins TRBV4-2 and TRBJ1-2, with D hard to call. The clonotype comes from a woman between 25 and 40 years old with HIV. CDR3 region: CASSQEGSWYGYTF. CDR3 in DNA: TGTGCCAGCAGCCAAGAGGGGTCTTGGTATGGCTACACCTTC.